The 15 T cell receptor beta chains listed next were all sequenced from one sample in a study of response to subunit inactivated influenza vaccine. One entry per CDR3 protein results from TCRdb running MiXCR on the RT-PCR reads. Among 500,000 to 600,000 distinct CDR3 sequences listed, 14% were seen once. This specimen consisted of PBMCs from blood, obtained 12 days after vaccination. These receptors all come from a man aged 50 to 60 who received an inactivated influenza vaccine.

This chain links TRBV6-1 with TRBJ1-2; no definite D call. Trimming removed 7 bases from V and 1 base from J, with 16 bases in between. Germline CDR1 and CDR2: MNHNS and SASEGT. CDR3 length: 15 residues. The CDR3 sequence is CASTAVFLSNYGYTF. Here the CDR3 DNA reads TGTGCCAGCACGGCAGTGTTCCTAAGTAACTATGGCTACACCTTC.

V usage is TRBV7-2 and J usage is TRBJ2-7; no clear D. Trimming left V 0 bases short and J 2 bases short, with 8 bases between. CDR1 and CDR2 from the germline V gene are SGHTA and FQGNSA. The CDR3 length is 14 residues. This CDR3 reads CASSLAPQTYEQYF. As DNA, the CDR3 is TGTGCCAGCAGCTTAGCACCGCAGACCTACGAGCAGTACTTC.

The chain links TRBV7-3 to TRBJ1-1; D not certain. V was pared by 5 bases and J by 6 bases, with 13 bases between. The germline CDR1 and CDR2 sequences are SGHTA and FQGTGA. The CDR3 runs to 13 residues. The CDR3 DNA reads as TGTGCCAGCAGCGTCCTGGCAAACTCTGAAGCTTTCTTT. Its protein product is CASSVLANSEAFF.

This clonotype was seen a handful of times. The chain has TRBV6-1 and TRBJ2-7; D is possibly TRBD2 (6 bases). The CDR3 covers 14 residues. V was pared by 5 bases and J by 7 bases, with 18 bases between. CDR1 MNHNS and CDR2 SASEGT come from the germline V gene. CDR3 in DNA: TGTGCCAGCAGTCCCCCAGGAGGGGTATGGGAGCAGTACTTC. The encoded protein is CASSPPGGVWEQYF.

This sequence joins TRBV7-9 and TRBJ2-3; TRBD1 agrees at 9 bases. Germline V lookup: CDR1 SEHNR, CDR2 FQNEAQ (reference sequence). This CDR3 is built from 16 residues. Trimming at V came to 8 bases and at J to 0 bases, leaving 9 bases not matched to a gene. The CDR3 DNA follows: TGTGCCAGCCTCAGGGGACAGGGCCTTAGCACAGATACGCAGTATTTT. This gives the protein CASLRGQGLSTDTQYF.

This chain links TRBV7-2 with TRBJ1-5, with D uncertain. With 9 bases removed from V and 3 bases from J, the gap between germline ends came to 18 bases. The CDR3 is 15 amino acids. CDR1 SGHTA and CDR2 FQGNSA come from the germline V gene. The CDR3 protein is CASLGRADANQPQHF. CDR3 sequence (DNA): TGTGCCAGTCTTGGCCGGGCGGATGCCAATCAGCCCCAGCATTTT.

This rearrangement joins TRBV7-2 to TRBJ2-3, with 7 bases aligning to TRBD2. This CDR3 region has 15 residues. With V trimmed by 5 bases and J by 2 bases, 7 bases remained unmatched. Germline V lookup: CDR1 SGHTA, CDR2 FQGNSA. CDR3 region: CASSPRAGDTDTQYF. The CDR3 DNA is TGTGCCAGCAGCCCCCGGGCGGGAGACACAGATACGCAGTATTTT.

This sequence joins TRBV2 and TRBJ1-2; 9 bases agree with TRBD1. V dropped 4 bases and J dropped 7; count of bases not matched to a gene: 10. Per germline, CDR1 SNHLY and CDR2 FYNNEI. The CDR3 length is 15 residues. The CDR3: CASSALGQGKAGYTF. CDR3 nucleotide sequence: TGTGCCAGCAGTGCCCTAGGACAGGGGAAGGCTGGCTACACCTTC.

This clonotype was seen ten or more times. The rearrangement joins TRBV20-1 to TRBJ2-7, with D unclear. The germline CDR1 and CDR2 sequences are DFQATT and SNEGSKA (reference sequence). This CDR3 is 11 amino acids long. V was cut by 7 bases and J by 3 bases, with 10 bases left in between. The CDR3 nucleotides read TGCAGTGGAGGCTTTGACTACGAGCAGTACTTC. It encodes CSGGFDYEQYF.

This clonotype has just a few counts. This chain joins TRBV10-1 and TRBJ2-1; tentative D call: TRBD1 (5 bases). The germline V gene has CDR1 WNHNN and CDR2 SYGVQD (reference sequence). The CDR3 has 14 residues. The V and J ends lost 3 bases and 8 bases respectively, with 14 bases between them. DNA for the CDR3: TGCGCCAGCAGTGATAGCTGGGGCAGCGATGAGCAGTTCTTC. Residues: CASSDSWGSDEQFF.

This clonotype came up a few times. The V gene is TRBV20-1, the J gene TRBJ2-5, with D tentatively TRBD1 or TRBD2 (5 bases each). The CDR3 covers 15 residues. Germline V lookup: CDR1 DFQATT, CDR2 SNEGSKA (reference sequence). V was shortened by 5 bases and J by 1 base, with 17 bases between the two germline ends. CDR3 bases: TGCAGTGCTTCGGGGTCGGGGCCTATCCAAGAGACCCAGTACTTC. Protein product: CSASGSGPIQETQYF.

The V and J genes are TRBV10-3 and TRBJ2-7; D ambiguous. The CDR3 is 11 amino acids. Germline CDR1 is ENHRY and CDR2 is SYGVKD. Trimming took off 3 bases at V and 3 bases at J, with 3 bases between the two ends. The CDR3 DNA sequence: TGTGCCATCAGTGATGACTACGAGCAGTACTTC. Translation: CAISDDYEQYF.

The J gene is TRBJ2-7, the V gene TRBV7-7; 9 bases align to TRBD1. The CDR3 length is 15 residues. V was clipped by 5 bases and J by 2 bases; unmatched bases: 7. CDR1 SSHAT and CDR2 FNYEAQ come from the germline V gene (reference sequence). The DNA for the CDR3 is TGTGCCAGCAGCCCTTCCGGGACAGGGACCTACGAGCAGTACTTC. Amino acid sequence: CASSPSGTGTYEQYF. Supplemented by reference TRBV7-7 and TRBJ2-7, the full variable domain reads GAGVSQSPRYKVTKRGQDVTLRCDPISSHATLYWYQQALGQGPEFLTYFNYEAQPDKSGLPSDRFSAERPEGSISTLTIQRTEQRDSAMYRCASSPSGTGTYEQYFGPGTRLTVT.

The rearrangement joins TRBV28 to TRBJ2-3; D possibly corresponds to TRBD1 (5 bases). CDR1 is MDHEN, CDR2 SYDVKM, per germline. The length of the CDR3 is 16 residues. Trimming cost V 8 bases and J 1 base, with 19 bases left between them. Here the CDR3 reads CASPPPPGKGTDTQYF. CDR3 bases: TGTGCCAGCCCCCCACCCCCAGGGAAGGGCACAGATACGCAGTATTTT.

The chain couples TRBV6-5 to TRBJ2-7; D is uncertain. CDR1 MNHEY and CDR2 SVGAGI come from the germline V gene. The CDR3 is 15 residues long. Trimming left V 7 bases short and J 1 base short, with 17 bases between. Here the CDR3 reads CASKFAPVGSYEQYF. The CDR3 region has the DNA TGTGCCAGCAAGTTCGCCCCGGTAGGGTCCTACGAGCAGTACTTC.